This entry is about one TCR beta chain. Treatment-naive patients with stable or active relapsing-remitting disease served as multiple sclerosis controls. RNA was extracted with the RNeasy kit, and a quantity of roughly 0.5 to 1 ug was reverse transcribed using random hexamers. TCRdb re-called the immunoSEQ multiplex PCR reads with MiXCR, one entry per CDR3 protein. The sample has just over 300,000 distinct CDR3 sequences, about 90% seen once. The CDR3 totals 13 residues. The V and J ends lost 4 bases and 10 bases respectively, with 17 bases between them. CDR1 and CDR2 (germline): SGHKS, YYEKEE (reference sequence). This specimen belongs to a study of CD8 T cells in Susac syndrome.

The source material was CD4+ T cells from PBMCs. The chain joins TRBV5-5 to TRBJ1-1, with D perhaps TRBD1 (5 bases). The sequence was obtained from a human donor with multiple sclerosis. CDR3 loop: CASSPQVGRGAFF. The CDR3, as DNA: TGTGCCAGCAGCCCCCAGGTGGGGCGCGGAGCTTTCTTT.